The 20 T cell receptor beta chains presented below share a single source sample, sequenced in a study of T cell changes during pregnancy in multiple sclerosis. TCRdb's copy holds only in-frame clones and misses some; the assay was immunoSEQ multiplex PCR. The sample has under 80,000 clones; 90% to 95% are singletons. Here the sequenced sample was peripheral blood, taken in the third trimester of pregnancy. These receptor sequences come from a female donor with multiple sclerosis, enrolled in a pregnancy study.

The J gene is TRBJ1-2, the V gene TRBV18; D might be TRBD1 (5 bases). Trimming removed 6 bases at V and 10 bases at J, with 21 bases between. Looked up from germline, CDR1 is KGHSH and CDR2 is LQKENI. This CDR3 is 14 amino acids long. The CDR3 region is CASSPMRDLQDYTF. The CDR3 nucleotides are TGTGCCAGCTCGCCGATGCGGGACCTCCAAGACTACACCTTC.

The chain combines TRBV30 with TRBJ2-3, with 7 nucleotides matching TRBD1. The V gene end was trimmed by 1 base and the J gene end by 2 bases; junction bases not matched to a gene: 6. In germline, CDR1 is GTSNPN, CDR2 SVGIG (reference sequence). The CDR3 is 15 amino acids. CDR3 protein: CAWSAGQDLTDTQYF. As DNA, the CDR3 is TGTGCCTGGAGTGCTGGACAGGACCTCACAGATACGCAGTATTTT.

J is TRBJ1-5 and V is TRBV5-1; no firm D call. The V end lost 0 bases, the J end lost 0 bases, and 7 bases lay between the germline ends. The CDR3 totals 15 residues. The germline gives CDR1 SGHRS, CDR2 YFSETQ. For the CDR3, the DNA is TGCGCCAGCAGCTTGGCCGGGGTTAGCAATCAGCCCCAGCATTTT. This codes for CASSLAGVSNQPQHF. The whole variable domain, filled in from reference TRBV5-1 and TRBJ1-5, reads KAGVTQTPRYLIKTRGQQVTLSCSPISGHRSVSWYQQTPGQGLQFLFEYFSETQRNKGNFPGRFSGRQFSNSRSEMNVSTLELGDSALYLCASSLAGVSNQPQHFGDGTRLSIL.

The J gene is TRBJ2-1, the V gene TRBV2, with 12 positions matching TRBD2. CDR1 is SNHLY and CDR2 is FYNNEI in the germline V gene. This CDR3 contains 14 residues. V was pared by 6 bases and J by 12 bases, with 9 bases of the junction left unmatched. The CDR3 sequence is CASRPSGGGKGQFF. The CDR3 DNA sequence: TGTGCCAGCAGACCTAGCGGGGGGGGTAAGGGGCAGTTCTTC.

The chain has TRBV5-6 and TRBJ1-1, with 8 nucleotides matching TRBD1. This CDR3 has 15 amino acids. The germline V gene has CDR1 SGHDT and CDR2 YYEEEE. V shed 3 bases, J shed 3 bases, and the junction held 7 bases outside the gene matches. CDR3 loop: CASSSDRGYHTEAFF. The CDR3 coding sequence is TGTGCCAGCAGCTCTGACAGGGGCTACCACACTGAAGCTTTCTTT. Filled out from reference TRBV5-6 and TRBJ1-1, the complete variable domain reads DAGVTQSPTHLIKTRGQQVTLRCSPKSGHDTVSWYQQALGQGPQFIFQYYEEEERQRGNFPDRFSGHQFPNYSSELNVNALLLGDSALYLCASSSDRGYHTEAFFGQGTRLTVV.

This chain connects TRBV11-3 to TRBJ2-5; D is ambiguous. This CDR3 comprises 13 residues. With 5 bases removed from V and 6 bases from J, the gap between germline ends came to 13 bases. Germline V gene data show CDR1 as SGHNT and CDR2 as YENEEA. CDR3 bases: TGTGCCAGCAGCGTCGACTTACAACAGACCCAGTACTTC. Amino acids: CASSVDLQQTQYF. Full variable domain (missing parts from reference TRBV11-3 and TRBJ2-5): EAGVVQSPRYKIIEKKQPVAFWCNPISGHNTLYWYLQNLGQGPELLIRYENEEAVDDSQLPKDRFSAERLKGVDSTLKIQPAELGDSAVYLCASSVDLQQTQYFGPGTRLLVL.

CDR3 DNA: TGCAGTGCTTCTAGGGAAAAACTGTTTTTT. Its translation is CSASREKLFF. V and J are TRBV20-1 and TRBJ1-4; no firm D call. Germline V CDR1 and CDR2: DFQATT, SNEGSKA (reference sequence). V was shortened by 5 bases and J by 8 bases, with 6 bases between the two germline ends. The CDR3 has 10 residues.

V usage is TRBV12-5 and J usage is TRBJ2-2, with D possibly being TRBD2 (5 bases). With 2 bases removed from V and 5 bases from J, the gap between germline ends came to 12 bases. The CDR3 sequence is 15 residues long. The germline gives CDR1 LGHNT, CDR2 FRNRAP. The CDR3 protein is CASGLIAGSTGELFF. DNA for the CDR3: TGTGCTAGTGGTTTGATCGCGGGTTCGACCGGGGAGCTGTTTTTT.

The V and J genes are TRBV15 and TRBJ1-1; TRBD1 aligns across 8 bases. CDR1 is LNHNV and CDR2 is YYDKDF in the germline V gene (reference sequence). CDR3 size: 15 residues. V dropped 5 bases and J dropped 0; count of bases not matched to a gene: 5. The CDR3 DNA is TGTGCCACCAGCCCCCGGACAGGGCTGAACACTGAAGCTTTCTTT. Amino acid sequence: CATSPRTGLNTEAFF.

The chain employs TRBV7-2 and TRBJ2-7; 13 positions match TRBD2. Germline V gene sequence: CDR1 SGHTA, CDR2 FQGNSA. With V trimmed by 3 bases and J by 2 bases, 10 bases remained unmatched. This CDR3 region has 18 residues. The CDR3 region has the DNA TGTGCCAGCAGCTTGCCCGGACTAGCGGGGGTAAGGACCTACGAGCAGTACTTC. It encodes CASSLPGLAGVRTYEQYF.

This clone was observed a single time. V and J are TRBV19 and TRBJ1-2; 7 nucleotides align to TRBD1. CDR1 and CDR2 (germline): LNHDA, SQIVND (reference sequence). This CDR3 is 14 amino acids long. Unmatched junction bases numbered 6, after V lost 6 bases and J lost 2 bases. The CDR3 loop reads CASRGRQGNYGYTF. DNA for the CDR3: TGTGCCAGTAGAGGGAGACAGGGAAACTATGGCTACACCTTC.

This CDR3 is CATSRGQGEEQYF. DNA for the CDR3: TGTGCCACCAGCAGAGGACAGGGTGAGGAGCAGTACTTC. The genes are TRBV15 and TRBJ2-7; 7 nucleotides align to TRBD1. Looked up from germline, CDR1 is LNHNV and CDR2 is YYDKDF (reference sequence). The CDR3 is 13 amino acids. Trimming cost V 1 base and J 7 bases; bases outside gene matches: 4.

The chain links TRBV4-2 to TRBJ2-7, with 10 bases fitting TRBD2. The CDR3 is 15 residues long. Per the germline V gene, CDR1 is LGHNA and CDR2 is YNFKEQ. J lost 3 bases, V lost 3 bases, and 5 bases had no gene match. In nucleotides, the CDR3 is TGTGCCAGCAGCCACCAGAGCGGGGGGGTCTACGAGCAGTACTTC. Translation gives CASSHQSGGVYEQYF.

V and J are TRBV6-4 and TRBJ2-5; 11 nucleotides line up with TRBD2. The CDR3 runs 16 residues. Germline V gives CDR1 MRHNA, CDR2 SNTAGT. Trimming removed 2 bases from V and 4 bases from J; junction bases left unmatched: 6. CDR3 nucleotide sequence: TGTGCCAGCAGTGACCAAGGACTAGCGGGTCGAGAGACCCAGTACTTC. This encodes CASSDQGLAGRETQYF.

The V and J genes are TRBV7-2 and TRBJ2-1; D uncertain. The length of the CDR3 is 12 residues. Germline lookup yields CDR1 SGHTA and CDR2 FQGNSA. Trimming shortened V by 1 base and J by 7 bases, and 5 bases separated the two germline ends. CDR3 region: CASSLVGNEQFF. CDR3 nucleotide sequence: TGTGCCAGCAGCTTAGTCGGGAATGAGCAGTTCTTC.

The rearrangement uses TRBV6-5 and TRBJ1-3; 9 bases match TRBD1. V dropped 6 bases and J dropped 4; count of bases not matched to a gene: 7. Germline V CDR1 and CDR2: MNHEY, SVGAGI. CDR3 length: 15 amino acids. CDR3 protein: CASRGQGARGNTIYF. The CDR3 DNA reads TGTGCCAGCAGGGGACAGGGCGCGCGAGGAAACACCATATATTTT.

A single count supports this clone. V usage is TRBV30 and J usage is TRBJ1-3, with D tentatively TRBD1 (5 bases). CDR1 is GTSNPN, CDR2 SVGIG, per germline (reference sequence). Trimming removed 0 bases from V and 5 bases from J, with 14 bases in between. CDR3 size: 15 residues. The CDR3 DNA is TGTGCCTGGAGTGTATCCAAAGGGGCCCGAAACACCATATATTTT. Its protein product is CAWSVSKGARNTIYF.

This chain connects TRBV4-2 to TRBJ1-1; D perhaps matches TRBD1 (6 bases). V lost 6 bases to trimming and J lost 0 bases, with 11 bases between them. The CDR3 covers 14 residues. The germline V gene has CDR1 LGHNA and CDR2 YNFKEQ. The CDR3 nucleotides read TGTGCCAGCAGATCGACAGGCTTGAACACTGAAGCTTTCTTT. Protein product: CASRSTGLNTEAFF.

The CDR3 coding sequence is TGTGCCAGCAGCCCGCTAGCGGGGTTTTCCGAAGAGACCCAGTACTTC. The encoded protein is CASSPLAGFSEETQYF. The rearrangement uses TRBV11-1 and TRBJ2-5; 9 bases map to TRBD2. Germline values: CDR1 SGHAT, CDR2 FQDESV (reference sequence). This CDR3 comprises 16 residues. V gave up 5 bases and J gave up 3 bases; unmatched junction bases: 10.

The CDR3 spells CASTRGQGEPGYTF. CDR3 nucleotides: TGTGCCAGCACCCGTGGACAGGGTGAACCTGGCTACACCTTC. The V gene is TRBV9, the J gene TRBJ1-2, with 8 positions matching TRBD1. V lost 6 bases, J lost 7 bases, and 11 bases stayed unmatched. CDR3 length: 14 residues. Germline V CDR1 and CDR2: SGDLS, YYNGEE.